These 2 T cell receptor beta chains came from one sample sequenced in a study of blood T cell repertoires in COVID-19. Measured with immunoSEQ multiplex PCR; TCRdb has only the in-frame clones, and not every one. The profile shows 35,000 to 50,000 clones, approximately 81% of them singletons. The sample consisted of peripheral blood. Receptors originate from a woman between 65 and 79 years old with acute or convalescent COVID-19.

The rearrangement uses TRBV6-2 or TRBV6-3 and TRBJ2-6; 9 positions agree with TRBD2. Germline values: CDR1 MNHEY, CDR2 SVGEGT. CDR3 length: 15 amino acids. Trimming took 4 bases from V and 4 from J; bases not matched to a gene: 2. CDR3 coding DNA: TGTGCCAGCAGTTCGGGACTAGCCGGGGCCAACGTCCTGACTTTC. As protein: CASSSGLAGANVLTF.

This sequence joins TRBV6-5 and TRBJ2-7; no clear D. This CDR3 comprises 16 residues. CDR1 is MNHEY, CDR2 SVGAGI, per germline. V lost 0 bases, J lost 5 bases, and 17 bases lay in between. The CDR3 DNA reads as TGTGCCAGCAGTTACTCGGGCTTTGGTGCAAATAACGAGCAGTACTTC. Its translation: CASSYSGFGANNEQYF.